This T cell receptor (beta chain) was captured in a study of blood T cell repertoires in COVID-19. Per the original data handling: Estimates of nucleated cell counts were drawn from the amplification of reference gene primers. The repertoire was sequenced with immunoSEQ multiplex PCR; TCRdb's copy has only in-frame clones and lacks some. V and J calls and clone size follow that table, whereas D and trimming were derived from the DNA. The sample gives around 250,000 clones, around four fifths of which show up once; approximately 15% is in the top ten. Ages ranged from about 18 to 89 years, with residence in fewer than 25 US areas. This CDR3 is 13 amino acids long. V shed 1 base and J shed 7 bases, with 11 bases lying between them. In germline, CDR1 is GTSNPN, CDR2 SVGIG (reference sequence).

The clonotype comes from a man between 35 and 55 years old who had recovered from COVID-19. The specimen was PBMCs or T cells enriched from blood (not recorded which). The chain combines TRBV30 with TRBJ2-1; tentatively, D is TRBD1 (6 bases). CDR3 coding DNA: TGTGCCTGGAGTGGACCAGGGGTGAATGAGCAGTTCTTC. Translated: CAWSGPGVNEQFF.